The 14 T cell receptor beta chains reported below all come from one sample, sequenced in a study of blood T cell repertoires in COVID-19. Clones were sequenced by immunoSEQ multiplex PCR, and TCRdb holds only the in-frame ones, with some missing. The table includes over 250,000 clones, about nine tenths detected once. Sequencing was performed on peripheral blood. Receptors originate from a man aged 45-60 years with acute or convalescent COVID-19.

The rearrangement uses TRBV7-6 and TRBJ1-2, with TRBD1 as a possible D gene (6 bases). The germline V and J ends were trimmed by 3 bases and 5 bases, with 16 bases remaining between them. Germline CDR1 reads SGHVS; CDR2 reads FNYEAQ. The CDR3 runs to 15 residues. CDR3 protein: CASSFGQGQGYGYTF. The CDR3 region has the DNA TGTGCCAGCAGCTTTGGGCAGGGCCAGGGGTATGGCTACACCTTC.

The chain joins TRBV5-1 to TRBJ1-5, with 8 bases lining up with TRBD1. V was clipped by 0 bases and J by 6 bases; unmatched bases: 2. The germline CDR1 and CDR2 sequences are SGHRS and YFSETQ. The CDR3 extends over 14 amino acids. CDR3 sequence reads: CASSLVTGGQPQHF. DNA for the CDR3: TGCGCCAGCAGCTTGGTCACAGGGGGTCAGCCCCAGCATTTT.

The chain employs TRBV5-6 and TRBJ2-1, with D unresolved. Germline CDR1 is SGHDT and CDR2 is YYEEEE. CDR3 length: 14 residues. Trimming took 1 base from V and 0 from J, leaving 5 bases between them. The CDR3, as DNA: TGTGCCAGCAGCTTGCTGAGCTCCTACAATGAGCAGTTCTTC. Encoded protein: CASSLLSSYNEQFF.

The chain recombines TRBV19 with TRBJ1-3, with 8 bases fitting TRBD1. The CDR3 loop spans 15 amino acids. J gave up 4 bases and V 8 bases, and 10 bases lay outside the gene matches. Germline V gene sequence: CDR1 LNHDA, CDR2 SQIVND (reference sequence). The CDR3 nucleotides are TGTGCCAGTGCGGTGACAGGGGCTGGAGGAAACACCATATATTTT. Protein product: CASAVTGAGGNTIYF.

The CDR3 sequence is CASSQDRRTGWGYEQYF. CDR3 sequence (DNA): TGTGCCAGCAGCCAAGATCGGCGGACAGGGTGGGGCTACGAGCAGTACTTC. The chain uses TRBV14 and TRBJ2-7; TRBD1 aligns across 8 bases. The CDR3 has 17 residues. After removal of 0 bases from V and 3 bases from J, the junction contained 10 bases not matched to a gene. The germline V gene has CDR1 SGHDN and CDR2 FVKESK.

This chain uses TRBV24-1 with TRBJ1-1; no reliable D call. Germline loops: CDR1 KGHDR, CDR2 SFDVKD. The length of the CDR3 is 15 residues. V lost 4 bases and J 1 base, leaving 12 bases between the germline ends. CDR3 DNA sequence: TGTGCCACCAGTGACTCACGGTTCCCGAACACTGAAGCTTTCTTT. Translating it yields CATSDSRFPNTEAFF.

This clone occurred once. This chain joins TRBV29-1 and TRBJ2-1, with TRBD2 matching over 9 bases. V lost 7 bases, J lost 2 bases, and 9 bases stayed unmatched. The CDR3 consists of 15 residues. Per germline, CDR1 SQVTM and CDR2 ANQGSEA. In DNA, the CDR3 is TGCAGCGCCGAGGCTGCGGGGGGGGCCTACAATGAGCAGTTCTTC. It specifies CSAEAAGGAYNEQFF.

The rearrangement joins TRBV20-1 to TRBJ1-1; 7 bases line up with TRBD1. Germline V gene data show CDR1 as DFQATT and CDR2 as SNEGSKA (reference sequence). Trimming removed 3 bases from V and 5 bases from J; junction bases left unmatched: 9. The CDR3 consists of 14 residues. The DNA for the CDR3 is TGCAGTGCTAGTTCGCGACAGGGAATGACTGAAGCTTTCTTT. Amino acid sequence: CSASSRQGMTEAFF.

This clone was seen once. As DNA, the CDR3 is TGTGCCATCAGTGGAGGGGGCTATGAGCAGTTCTTC. As protein: CAISGGGYEQFF. This sequence joins TRBV10-3 and TRBJ2-1; TRBD1 matches at 7 bases. CDR1 is ENHRY, CDR2 SYGVKD, per germline. The CDR3 is made up of 12 amino acids. Trimming cost V 4 bases and J 8 bases; bases outside gene matches: 2.

The gene calls are TRBV5-1 and TRBJ2-1; D call uncertain. The CDR3 consists of 14 residues. The V end lost 1 base, the J end lost 8 bases, and 13 bases lay between the germline ends. CDR1 and CDR2 from the germline V gene are SGHRS and YFSETQ. In nucleotides, the CDR3 is TGCGCCAGCAGCTTGTCCGTTTCGAGAGATGAGCAGTTCTTC. Translated, it gives CASSLSVSRDEQFF. The full variable domain, rest sourced from reference TRBV5-1 and TRBJ2-1, is KAGVTQTPRYLIKTRGQQVTLSCSPISGHRSVSWYQQTPGQGLQFLFEYFSETQRNKGNFPGRFSGRQFSNSRSEMNVSTLELGDSALYLCASSLSVSRDEQFFGPGTRLTVL.

The chain uses TRBV19 and TRBJ1-2; weak D call: TRBD1 (5 bases). This CDR3 is built from 13 residues. V was shortened by 6 bases and J by 7 bases, with 15 bases between the two germline ends. Germline V gives CDR1 LNHDA, CDR2 SQIVND (reference sequence). The CDR3 DNA reads TGTGCCAGTAGGCCCGTAGCAGGGTCTGGCTACACCTTC. Translating gives CASRPVAGSGYTF.

The rearrangement joins TRBV5-5 to TRBJ2-7; TRBD1 matches at 9 bases. This CDR3 is 15 amino acids long. Looked up from germline, CDR1 is SGHKS and CDR2 is YYEKEE (reference sequence). Unmatched junction bases numbered 12, after V lost 4 bases and J lost 7 bases. CDR3 region: CASSPGTGNLREQYF. CDR3 bases: TGTGCCAGCAGCCCGGGGACAGGGAACCTACGGGAGCAGTACTTC.

V usage is TRBV5-4 and J usage is TRBJ2-3; TRBD2 might be the D (5 bases). Germline lookup yields CDR1 SGHNT and CDR2 YYREEE (reference sequence). V shed 1 base and J shed 8 bases, with 11 bases lying between them. The CDR3 is 13 amino acids. The chain's CDR3 is CASSLNDAGTQYF. The CDR3 DNA is TGTGCCAGCAGCTTGAACGACGCGGGTACGCAGTATTTT.

The chain links TRBV7-6 to TRBJ2-7, with TRBD2 matching over 8 bases. CDR1 and CDR2 (germline): SGHVS, FNYEAQ. V trimming: 5 bases; J trimming: 4 bases; junction bases outside the gene matches: 10. The CDR3 length is 15 residues. CDR3 DNA sequence: TGTGCCAGCAGCCCCGGGAGGGTAGACTCGTACGAGCAGTACTTC. Protein sequence: CASSPGRVDSYEQYF.